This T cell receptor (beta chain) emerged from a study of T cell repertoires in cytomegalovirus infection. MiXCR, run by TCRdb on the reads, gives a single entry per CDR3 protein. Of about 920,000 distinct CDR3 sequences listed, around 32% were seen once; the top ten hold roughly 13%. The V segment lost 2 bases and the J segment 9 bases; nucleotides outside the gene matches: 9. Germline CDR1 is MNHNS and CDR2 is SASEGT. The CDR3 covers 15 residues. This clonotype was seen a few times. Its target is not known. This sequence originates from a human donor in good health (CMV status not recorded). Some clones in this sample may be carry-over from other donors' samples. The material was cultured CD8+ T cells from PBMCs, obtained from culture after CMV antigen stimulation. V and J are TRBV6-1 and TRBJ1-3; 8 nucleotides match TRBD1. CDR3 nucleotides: TGTGCCAGCAGTGAATTGGGGGACAGGATCGCCACCATATATTTT. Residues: CASSELGDRIATIYF.